This T cell receptor beta chain was identified during a study of shared clonotypes between healthy human individuals. The wider study: The composition of the donors was two women and a few men aged 18 to 49.

The table came from immunoSEQ multiplex PCR; TCRdb's copy has only in-frame clones and leaves some out. The table records some 790,000 clones, around 70% of them present only once. The CDR3 sequence is 14 residues long. Germline V lookup: CDR1 SGHRS, CDR2 YFSETQ. V was cut by 9 bases and J by 1 base, with 16 bases left in between. Study-level results: Sharing across four donors was highest in naive CD4 (around 5%) and lowest in memory CD8 (about 0.4%). Clonotypes which were not shared had lower generation probabilities than clonotypes that all four donors shared.

There are a few counts of this clone. Antigen specificity is unknown. The receptor was derived from a woman aged 30 to 39 in good health. This rearrangement joins TRBV5-1 to TRBJ1-1, with TRBD1 as a possible D gene (6 bases). Sequencing used memory CD4+ T cells sorted from blood. Subset specified: CD45RA-negative fraction. CDR3 DNA: TGCGCCACCCGGGACACTAATACGAACACTGAAGCTTTCTTT. It specifies CATRDTNTNTEAFF.